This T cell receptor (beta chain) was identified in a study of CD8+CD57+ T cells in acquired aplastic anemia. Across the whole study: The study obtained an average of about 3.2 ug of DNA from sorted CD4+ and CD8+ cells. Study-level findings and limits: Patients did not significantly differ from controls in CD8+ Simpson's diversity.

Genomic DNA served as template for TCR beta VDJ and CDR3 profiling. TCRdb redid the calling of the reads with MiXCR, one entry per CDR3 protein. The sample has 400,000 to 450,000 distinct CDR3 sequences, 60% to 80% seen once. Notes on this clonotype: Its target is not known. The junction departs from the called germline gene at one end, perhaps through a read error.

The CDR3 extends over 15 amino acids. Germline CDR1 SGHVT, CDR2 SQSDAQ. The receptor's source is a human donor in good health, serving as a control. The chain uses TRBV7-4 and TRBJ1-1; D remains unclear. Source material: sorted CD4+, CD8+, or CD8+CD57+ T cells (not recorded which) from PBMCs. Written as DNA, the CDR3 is TGTGCCAGCAGCCGCCCCGGTGGCGTCAACACTGAACCTTTCTTT. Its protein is CASSRPGGVNTEPFF.